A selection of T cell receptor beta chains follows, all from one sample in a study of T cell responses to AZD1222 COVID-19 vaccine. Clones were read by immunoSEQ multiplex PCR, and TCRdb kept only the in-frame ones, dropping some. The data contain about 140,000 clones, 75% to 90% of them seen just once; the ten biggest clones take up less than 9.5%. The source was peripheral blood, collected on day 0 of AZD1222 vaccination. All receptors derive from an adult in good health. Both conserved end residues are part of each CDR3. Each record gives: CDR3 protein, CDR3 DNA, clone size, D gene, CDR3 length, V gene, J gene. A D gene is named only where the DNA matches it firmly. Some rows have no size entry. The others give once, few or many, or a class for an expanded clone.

CDR3aa: CASSWGRGQPQHF
CDR3nt: TGTGCCAGCAGCTGGGGTCGGGGACAGCCCCAGCATTTT
abundance: NA
d_gene: NA
len: 13
v_gene: TRBV5-8
j_gene: TRBJ1-5

CDR3aa: CASSYLAGSTDTQYF
CDR3nt: TGTGCCAGCAGCTACCTAGCGGGGAGCACAGATACGCAGTATTTT
abundance: NA
d_gene: TRBD2
len: 15
v_gene: TRBV7-6
j_gene: TRBJ2-3

CDR3aa: CASSPSGGYTDTQYF
CDR3nt: TGTGCCAGCTCACCTAGCGGGGGGTACACAGATACGCAGTATTTT
abundance: NA
d_gene: TRBD2
len: 15
v_gene: TRBV18
j_gene: TRBJ2-3

CDR3aa: CASSLPPENTEAFF
CDR3nt: TGCGCCAGCAGCCTCCCCCCAGAAAACACTGAAGCTTTCTTT
abundance: once
d_gene: NA
len: 14
v_gene: TRBV5-1
j_gene: TRBJ1-1

CDR3aa: CASSSMLAGGLTDTQYF
CDR3nt: TGTGCCAGCAGCTCGATGCTAGCGGGGGGGTTAACAGATACGCAGTATTTT
abundance: NA
d_gene: TRBD2
len: 17
v_gene: TRBV9
j_gene: TRBJ2-3

CDR3aa: CASSSRGPSDTQYF
CDR3nt: TGTGCCAGCAGCTCCAGGGGGCCGTCAGATACGCAGTATTTT
abundance: once
d_gene: TRBD1
len: 14
v_gene: TRBV7-2
j_gene: TRBJ2-3

CDR3aa: CASSPPSTETQYF
CDR3nt: TGTGCCAGCTCACCACCCAGTACAGAGACCCAGTACTTC
abundance: NA
d_gene: NA
len: 13
v_gene: TRBV18
j_gene: TRBJ2-5

CDR3aa: CASSPPDSGHEQFF
CDR3nt: TGTGCCAGCTCACCACCGGACTCGGGGCATGAGCAGTTCTTC
abundance: NA
d_gene: NA
len: 14
v_gene: TRBV18
j_gene: TRBJ2-1

CDR3aa: CASSAGGPYNEQFF
CDR3nt: TGTGCCAGCAGTGCGGGGGGGCCCTACAATGAGCAGTTCTTC
abundance: NA
d_gene: TRBD2
len: 14
v_gene: TRBV6-4
j_gene: TRBJ2-1

CDR3aa: CASSQILNTEAFF
CDR3nt: TGTGCCAGCAGCCAAATATTGAACACTGAAGCTTTCTTT
abundance: NA
d_gene: NA
len: 13
v_gene: TRBV3-1/TRBV3-2
j_gene: TRBJ1-1

CDR3aa: CAGVNRAGANVLTF
CDR3nt: TGTGCCGGGGTTAACAGGGCTGGGGCCAACGTCCTGACTTTC
abundance: NA
d_gene: NA
len: 14
v_gene: TRBV2
j_gene: TRBJ2-6

CDR3aa: CATNGGRGTDTQYF
CDR3nt: TGTGCCACCAACGGGGGGCGGGGCACAGATACGCAGTATTTT
abundance: NA
d_gene: NA
len: 14
v_gene: TRBV24-1
j_gene: TRBJ2-3

CDR3aa: CASSDGGTEAFF
CDR3nt: TGCGCCAGCAGTGATGGGGGTACTGAAGCTTTCTTT
abundance: NA
d_gene: NA
len: 12
v_gene: TRBV10-1
j_gene: TRBJ1-1

CDR3aa: CVERTGKTYEQYF
CDR3nt: TGTGTCGAAAGGACAGGGAAGACCTACGAGCAGTACTTC
abundance: NA
d_gene: TRBD1
len: 13
v_gene: TRBV19
j_gene: TRBJ2-7

CDR3aa: CASNIGLAGYNEQFF
CDR3nt: TGTGCCAGTAATATCGGGCTAGCGGGGTACAATGAGCAGTTCTTC
abundance: NA
d_gene: TRBD2
len: 15
v_gene: TRBV19
j_gene: TRBJ2-1

CDR3aa: CAISVGTGSNEKLFF
CDR3nt: TGTGCCATCAGCGTTGGGACAGGGTCGAATGAAAAACTGTTTTTT
abundance: NA
d_gene: TRBD1
len: 15
v_gene: TRBV10-3
j_gene: TRBJ1-4

CDR3aa: CASSPPGLAGGHEQFF
CDR3nt: TGTGCCAGCTCACCACCGGGACTAGCGGGGGGCCATGAGCAGTTCTTC
abundance: NA
d_gene: TRBD2
len: 16
v_gene: TRBV18
j_gene: TRBJ2-1

CDR3aa: CASSVSLRGQGNQPQHF
CDR3nt: TGTGCCAGCAGTGTCTCTTTAAGGGGACAGGGCAATCAGCCCCAGCATTTT
abundance: NA
d_gene: TRBD1
len: 17
v_gene: TRBV6-1
j_gene: TRBJ1-5

CDR3aa: CASSYSTAGVSSYEQYF
CDR3nt: TGTGCCAGCAGTTACTCGACTGCGGGGGTAAGCTCCTACGAGCAGTACTTC
abundance: NA
d_gene: TRBD2
len: 17
v_gene: TRBV6-2/TRBV6-3
j_gene: TRBJ2-7

CDR3aa: CASSLSPDYGYTF
CDR3nt: TGTGCCAGCAGCTTAAGCCCGGACTATGGCTACACCTTC
abundance: NA
d_gene: NA
len: 13
v_gene: TRBV7-8
j_gene: TRBJ1-2

CDR3aa: CAISESVQVYGYTF
CDR3nt: TGTGCCATCAGTGAGTCAGTACAAGTCTATGGCTACACCTTC
abundance: NA
d_gene: NA
len: 14
v_gene: TRBV10-3
j_gene: TRBJ1-2

CDR3aa: CASSRGLAETQYF
CDR3nt: TGTGCCAGCAGCCGCGGACTAGCAGAGACCCAGTACTTC
abundance: NA
d_gene: TRBD2
len: 13
v_gene: TRBV3-1/TRBV3-2
j_gene: TRBJ2-5

CDR3aa: CASSLGGIYEQYF
CDR3nt: TGTGCCAGCAGTTTAGGAGGGATCTACGAGCAGTACTTC
abundance: NA
d_gene: NA
len: 13
v_gene: TRBV28
j_gene: TRBJ2-7

CDR3aa: CASSPNQGGGSYGYTF
CDR3nt: TGTGCCAGCTCACCGAATCAGGGTGGAGGGAGCTATGGCTACACCTTC
abundance: NA
d_gene: NA
len: 16
v_gene: TRBV18
j_gene: TRBJ1-2

CDR3aa: CASTGGQGSDEQYF
CDR3nt: TGTGCCAGCACCGGAGGACAGGGGTCGGACGAGCAGTACTTC
abundance: NA
d_gene: TRBD1
len: 14
v_gene: TRBV6-5
j_gene: TRBJ2-7

CDR3aa: CASSRDSLYGYTF
CDR3nt: TGTGCCAGCAGCCGCGACAGTTTGTATGGCTACACCTTC
abundance: NA
d_gene: NA
len: 13
v_gene: TRBV7-8
j_gene: TRBJ1-2

CDR3aa: CASSSLPGNSNQPQHF
CDR3nt: TGCGCCAGCAGCTCCCTTCCAGGGAATAGCAATCAGCCCCAGCATTTT
abundance: once
d_gene: NA
len: 16
v_gene: TRBV5-1
j_gene: TRBJ1-5

CDR3aa: CASSLVLKENTQYF
CDR3nt: TGTGCCAGCAGCTTAGTGTTGAAAGAAAATACGCAGTATTTT
abundance: NA
d_gene: NA
len: 14
v_gene: TRBV7-9
j_gene: TRBJ2-3